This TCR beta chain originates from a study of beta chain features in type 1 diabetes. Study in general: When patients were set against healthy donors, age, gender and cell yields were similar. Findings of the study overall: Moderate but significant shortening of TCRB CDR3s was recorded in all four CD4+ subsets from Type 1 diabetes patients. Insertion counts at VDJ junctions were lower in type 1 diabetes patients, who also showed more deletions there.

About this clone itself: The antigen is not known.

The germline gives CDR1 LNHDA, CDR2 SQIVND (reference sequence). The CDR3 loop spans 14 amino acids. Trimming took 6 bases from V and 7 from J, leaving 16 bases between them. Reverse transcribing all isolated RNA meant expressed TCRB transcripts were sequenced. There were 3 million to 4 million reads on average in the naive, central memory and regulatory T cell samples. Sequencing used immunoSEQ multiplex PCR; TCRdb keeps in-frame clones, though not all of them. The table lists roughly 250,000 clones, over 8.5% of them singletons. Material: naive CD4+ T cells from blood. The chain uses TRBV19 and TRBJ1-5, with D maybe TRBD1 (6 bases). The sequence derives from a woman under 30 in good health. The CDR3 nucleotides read TGTGCCAGTAGGGAACAGGGTCGAGGACAGCCCCAGCATTTT. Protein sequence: CASREQGRGQPQHF.